A single sample is the source of the 20 T cell receptor beta chains below, sequenced in a study of blood T cell repertoires in COVID-19 (dated by TCRdb to about 2020). Library construction relied on the immunoSEQ multiplex PCR assay. This is the immuneACCESS table as TCRdb keeps it, with only in-frame sequences that have V and J called. A part of the clones is gone; compared with another copy, unresolved V genes explain less than half, and the rest is unexplained. The sample has 150,000 to 200,000 clones on record, around four fifths of them singletons. The ten largest clones represent 13% to 15% of the sample. Sequencing used peripheral blood. These receptors came from a woman between 65 and 79 years old with COVID-19, enrolled during active disease.

This clone was picked up a small number of times. The J gene is TRBJ2-3, the V gene TRBV5-6; 11 nucleotides align to TRBD1. CDR1 is SGHDT, CDR2 YYEEEE, per germline. The CDR3 totals 15 residues. Losses at the gene ends were 4 bases for V and 5 bases for J; bases not matched to a gene: 6. The CDR3 DNA reads TGTGCCAGCAGCCCGGACAGGGGGCTGGTAGATACGCAGTATTTT. It is translated as CASSPDRGLVDTQYF.

The CDR3 coding sequence is TGTGCCTGGAGGCTAGGTCCCTCGGGCGAGCAGTACTTC. Translating it yields CAWRLGPSGEQYF. The chain employs TRBV30 and TRBJ2-7; unclear D gene. This CDR3 region has 13 residues. V lost 3 bases and J lost 6, with 15 bases in between. Germline V gene lookup returns CDR1 GTSNPN and CDR2 SVGIG (reference sequence).

The chain is built from TRBV11-2 and TRBJ1-3, with D perhaps matching TRBD1 (6 bases). The germline CDR1 and CDR2 sequences are SGHAT and FQNNGV. The V gene lost 7 bases and the J gene lost 4 bases, with 11 bases spanning the gap. There are 13 residues in the CDR3. CDR3 in amino acids: CASTTGSGNTIYF. The CDR3 DNA is TGTGCCAGCACCACAGGGTCCGGAAACACCATATATTTT.

This clone was counted between two and nine times. The J gene is TRBJ2-7, the V gene TRBV3-1 (or the pseudogene TRBV3-2); TRBD2 is a possible D gene (6 bases). The CDR3 has 13 amino acids. The germline V gene encodes CDR1 LGHDT and CDR2 YNNKEL (reference sequence). V was clipped by 4 bases and J by 3 bases, with 10 bases between them. CDR3 region: CASSRIGGYEQYF. Here the CDR3 DNA reads TGTGCCAGCAGCCGGATCGGGGGCTACGAGCAGTACTTC.

The chain employs TRBV15 and TRBJ1-1; TRBD1 is a possible D gene (6 bases). There are 13 residues in the CDR3. V gave up 5 bases and J gave up 1 base, with 8 bases separating them. Germline V gene lookup returns CDR1 LNHNV and CDR2 YYDKDF (reference sequence). CDR3 DNA: TGTGCCACCAGCGAGGGACAGAACACTGAAGCTTTCTTT. It yields the protein CATSEGQNTEAFF. The full variable domain, completed using reference TRBV15 and TRBJ1-1, is DAMVIQNPRYQVTQFGKPVTLSCSQTLNHNVMYWYQQKSSQAPKLLFHYYDKDFNNEADTPDNFQSRRPNTSFCFLDIRSPGLGDTAMYLCATSEGQNTEAFFGQGTRLTVV.

The chain uses TRBV7-8 and TRBJ1-2, with 7 bases identical to TRBD1. The germline gives CDR1 SGHVS, CDR2 FQNEAQ. The CDR3 spans 16 residues. V lost 2 bases and J lost 0; bases outside the gene matches: 6. CDR3 sequence reads: CASSLTDRASNYGYTF. CDR3 coding DNA: TGTGCCAGCAGCTTAACAGACAGGGCTTCTAACTATGGCTACACCTTC. Supplemented by reference TRBV7-8 and TRBJ1-2, the full variable domain reads GAGVSQSPRYKVAKRGQDVALRCDPISGHVSLFWYQQALGQGPEFLTYFQNEAQLDKSGLPSDRFFAERPEGSVSTLKIQRTQQEDSAVYLCASSLTDRASNYGYTFGSGTRLTVV.

The chain uses TRBV7-9 and TRBJ1-5; 8 bases agree with TRBD1. The germline V gene has CDR1 SEHNR and CDR2 FQNEAQ (reference sequence). CDR3 length equals 14 residues. After removal of 5 bases from V and 6 bases from J, the junction contained 6 bases not matched to a gene. The CDR3 is CASSPGQERQPQHF. The CDR3 nucleotides read TGTGCCAGCAGCCCGGGACAGGAACGTCAGCCCCAGCATTTT.

This clone was seen only once. This sequence joins TRBV9 and TRBJ1-2; no definite D call. The germline V gene encodes CDR1 SGDLS and CDR2 YYNGEE. The CDR3 totals 14 residues. Trimming shortened V by 4 bases and J by 2 bases, and 12 bases separated the two germline ends. This CDR3 is CASSPAGRNYGYTF. The CDR3 DNA reads as TGTGCCAGCAGCCCTGCTGGCAGGAACTATGGCTACACCTTC.

V and J are TRBV2 and TRBJ2-2; 9 bases line up with TRBD1. The trim removed 7 bases at V and 0 bases at J, leaving 3 bases unmatched. The CDR3 totals 15 residues. Per germline, CDR1 SNHLY and CDR2 FYNNEI. The CDR3 nucleotides read TGTGCCAGCAAGGGACAGGGTTCGAACACCGGGGAGCTGTTTTTT. Translating it yields CASKGQGSNTGELFF.

This clone was observed at least ten times. The chain combines TRBV6-5 with TRBJ1-3; tentatively, D is TRBD1 (6 bases). Germline CDR1 reads MNHEY; CDR2 reads SVGAGI. The V end was cut by 6 bases, the J end by 1 base, with 10 bases between. The CDR3 totals 14 residues. In DNA, the CDR3 is TGTGCCAGCAGGGCCGGACAGTCTGGAAACACCATATATTTT. The encoded protein is CASRAGQSGNTIYF.

This clone has only a few counts. This chain links TRBV9 with TRBJ1-2; 7 nucleotides agree with TRBD1. The junction had 14 bases not matched to a gene; V was cut back by 4 bases and J by 8 bases. Per germline, CDR1 SGDLS and CDR2 YYNGEE. This CDR3 has 15 residues. In nucleotides, the CDR3 is TGTGCCAGCAGCTTTGGGGGACAGAACTCTATGGGCTACACCTTC. As protein: CASSFGGQNSMGYTF.

This clone was seen only a few times. This chain uses TRBV28 with TRBJ1-4, with D hard to call. The germline V and J ends were trimmed by 4 bases and 8 bases, with 11 bases remaining between them. The CDR3 totals 13 residues. Germline CDR1 reads MDHEN; CDR2 reads SYDVKM. The CDR3 DNA sequence: TGTGCCAGCAGTTCCGGCCTGCGGGAAAAACTGTTTTTT. Translated: CASSSGLREKLFF.

The rearrangement uses TRBV7-9 and TRBJ1-5, with 9 bases identical to TRBD1. This CDR3 comprises 19 residues. The V and J ends lost 3 bases and 0 bases, in that order; junction bases with no gene match: 12. CDR1 is SEHNR and CDR2 is FQNEAQ in the germline V gene (reference sequence). In DNA form, the CDR3 reads TGTGCCAGCAGCTTCGCTTTGGGGACAGGGACCCTTAGCAATCAGCCCCAGCATTTT. Protein: CASSFALGTGTLSNQPQHF.

This chain uses TRBV30 with TRBJ2-1; the D gene is possibly TRBD1 (6 bases). The V gene's germline CDR1 is GTSNPN and CDR2 SVGIG (reference sequence). The CDR3 spans 14 residues. The V end lost 1 base, the J end lost 9 bases, and 16 bases lay between the germline ends. The CDR3: CAWSEGTRGLEQFF. The CDR3 nucleotides are TGTGCCTGGAGTGAAGGGACAAGGGGCCTTGAGCAGTTCTTC.

This chain uses TRBV27 with TRBJ2-1; 7 bases agree with TRBD1. From germline, CDR1 is MNHEY and CDR2 SMNVEV (reference sequence). The CDR3 has 15 amino acids. Trimming cost V 5 bases and J 3 bases; bases outside gene matches: 7. CDR3 in DNA: TGTGCCAGCAGTCTTACAGGGGCTAACTACAATGAGCAGTTCTTC. This sequence encodes CASSLTGANYNEQFF.

The chain couples TRBV5-6 to TRBJ1-1, with unresolved D. The CDR3 extends over 15 amino acids. Germline values: CDR1 SGHDT, CDR2 YYEEEE. The V end was cut by 0 bases, the J end by 4 bases, with 13 bases between. The CDR3 loop reads CASSLGSRRGTEAFF. CDR3 DNA: TGTGCCAGCAGCTTGGGCAGCCGACGGGGCACTGAAGCTTTCTTT.

The V and J genes are TRBV28 and TRBJ2-3, with D perhaps matching TRBD2 (5 bases). This CDR3 is 14 amino acids long. Deletions cut 5 bases from V and 3 bases from J, with 12 bases between. CDR1 is MDHEN and CDR2 is SYDVKM in the germline V gene. CDR3 amino acids: CASSMIGSTDTQYF. CDR3 DNA sequence: TGTGCCAGCAGTATGATAGGGAGTACAGATACGCAGTATTTT.

This clone showed up just once. This chain connects TRBV6-5 to TRBJ1-2; 9 nucleotides match TRBD1. The CDR3 has 13 residues. Germline V gene sequence: CDR1 MNHEY, CDR2 SVGAGI. V lost 5 bases and J lost 8; bases outside the gene matches: 6. The CDR3 bases are TGTGCCAGCAGTAAACAGGGGGCGGAGGGCTACACCTTC. Translated: CASSKQGAEGYTF.

The chain has TRBV6-5 and TRBJ2-2, with TRBD2 as a possible D gene (5 bases). CDR1 is MNHEY, CDR2 SVGAGI, per germline. This CDR3 comprises 14 residues. V dropped 4 bases and J dropped 3 bases, with 9 bases sitting between them. The chain's CDR3 is CASSSDYYTGELFF. CDR3 sequence (DNA): TGTGCCAGCAGTTCCGACTATTACACCGGGGAGCTGTTTTTT.

The J gene is TRBJ2-6, the V gene TRBV4-2; 7 bases align to TRBD1. Trimming took 4 bases from V and 3 from J; bases not matched to a gene: 6. Germline V gene lookup returns CDR1 LGHNA and CDR2 YNFKEQ. The CDR3 extends over 16 amino acids. In DNA, the CDR3 is TGTGCCAGCAGCCCTACAGGGGTAGGTGGGGCCAACGTCCTGACTTTC. Its translation is CASSPTGVGGANVLTF.